The 14 T cell receptor beta chains below all came from one sample that was sequenced in a study of T cells in Graves' hyperthyroidism and ophthalmopathy. Amplification of TCR beta CDR3 regions was performed using RNA transcripts as template. The HTBI set primed first-round TCR CDR3 RT-PCR. MiXCR, run by TCRdb on the multiplex PCR reads, gives a single entry per CDR3 protein. Of 300,000 to 350,000 distinct CDR3 sequences in the sample, approximately 14% were seen once. Material: blood. These receptors all come from a woman aged 30 to 39 with Graves' hyperthyroidism.

This clonotype was seen repeatedly, ten times or more. The chain recombines TRBV7-9 with TRBJ2-1; weak D call: TRBD1 (5 bases). The CDR3 has 16 residues. Germline V lookup: CDR1 SEHNR, CDR2 FQNEAQ (reference sequence). Trimming stripped 5 bases from V and 4 bases from J, with 18 bases between. The chain's CDR3 is CASSDIPQGRYNEQFF. DNA of the CDR3: TGTGCCAGCAGCGATATTCCCCAGGGCAGGTACAATGAGCAGTTCTTC.

This chain connects TRBV10-2 to TRBJ2-1; TRBD2 agrees at 9 bases. Germline assignment: CDR1 WSHSY and CDR2 SAAADI. The CDR3 loop spans 14 amino acids. V gave up 5 bases and J gave up 8 bases; unmatched junction bases: 7. CDR3: CASSPGTSLYEQFF. The CDR3 DNA sequence: TGCGCCAGCAGTCCCGGGACTAGCCTTTATGAGCAGTTCTTC.

This clonotype has a count of ten or more. The V call is TRBV27, the J call TRBJ1-2; the match to TRBD1 covers 9 bases. CDR1 and CDR2 (germline): MNHEY, SMNVEV (reference sequence). The trim removed 4 bases at V and 2 bases at J, leaving 11 bases unmatched. This CDR3 region has 17 residues. The CDR3 nucleotides are TGTGCCAGCAGTTCCGGGACAGGGCCCTCCAGGAACTATGGCTACACCTTC. It encodes CASSSGTGPSRNYGYTF.

This clonotype was recorded at least ten times. The rearrangement links TRBV7-9 to TRBJ2-7, with 7 positions matching TRBD1. The CDR3 is 14 amino acids. V lost 5 bases, J lost 6 bases, and 10 bases stayed unmatched. Germline V gene data show CDR1 as SEHNR and CDR2 as FQNEAQ (reference sequence). CDR3 DNA: TGTGCCAGCAGCCACGACAGGGCCCCTTCCGAGCAGTACTTC. Amino acids: CASSHDRAPSEQYF.

This clonotype has a handful of counts. This rearrangement joins TRBV7-9 to TRBJ2-4; tentatively, D is TRBD1 (5 bases). The V gene's germline CDR1 is SEHNR and CDR2 FQNEAQ (reference sequence). The CDR3 is 15 amino acids. Trimming took 5 bases from V and 6 from J, leaving 17 bases between them. The CDR3 loop reads CASSGAVVNSNIQYF. CDR3 sequence (DNA): TGTGCCAGCAGCGGGGCAGTAGTTAATTCAAACATTCAGTACTTC.

This clonotype appeared many times. This chain uses TRBV12-3 or TRBV12-4 with TRBJ2-3; 9 nucleotides align to TRBD1. This CDR3 has 13 residues. The V gene end was trimmed by 7 bases and the J gene end by 4 bases; junction bases not matched to a gene: 3. CDR3 DNA: TGTGCCAGCACCTGGACAGGGGCAGATACGCAGTATTTT. Protein product: CASTWTGADTQYF.

This clonotype appeared a few times. The chain joins TRBV28 to TRBJ2-7; the D gene is possibly TRBD2 (5 bases). V lost 5 bases to trimming and J lost 3 bases, with 17 bases between them. The V gene's germline CDR1 is MDHEN and CDR2 SYDVKM. The CDR3 extends over 15 amino acids. This CDR3 is CASSPRGKLNYEQYF. CDR3 nucleotide sequence: TGTGCCAGCAGTCCACGAGGGAAACTAAACTACGAGCAGTACTTC.

This clonotype came up a few times. V is TRBV20-1 and J is TRBJ2-7, with D possibly being TRBD2 (5 bases). This CDR3 comprises 13 residues. V was clipped by 7 bases and J by 4 bases, with 17 bases between them. Germline CDR1 and CDR2: DFQATT and SNEGSKA (reference sequence). The CDR3 DNA reads as TGCAGTGGCGCCCTTACTGGAGGATACGAGCAGTACTTC. Its translation is CSGALTGGYEQYF.

This clonotype was recorded at least ten times. The V call is TRBV30, the J call TRBJ2-7; either TRBD1 or TRBD2 may supply D (5 bases each). This CDR3 is built from 13 residues. V lost 0 bases and J lost 3, with 9 bases in between. Germline CDR1 reads GTSNPN; CDR2 reads SVGIG (reference sequence). In nucleotides, the CDR3 is TGTGCCTGGAGTGTAGGGGACCTCTACGAGCAGTACTTC. Translation: CAWSVGDLYEQYF.

CDR3 region: CASSPKTTMTYEQYF. The CDR3 DNA follows: TGTGCCAGCTCCCCAAAAACGACAATGACCTACGAGCAGTACTTC. The V and J genes are TRBV18 and TRBJ2-7, with D uncertain. Germline V gene lookup returns CDR1 KGHSH and CDR2 LQKENI. V was cut by 6 bases and J by 2 bases, with 17 bases left in between. This CDR3 is built from 15 residues.

This clonotype occurred many times. The V gene is TRBV7-2, the J gene TRBJ2-1, with 7 bases fitting TRBD2. The CDR3 sequence is 16 residues long. Germline assignment: CDR1 SGHTA and CDR2 FQGNSA. J lost 7 bases, V lost 1 base, and 10 bases had no gene match. In DNA form, the CDR3 reads TGTGCCAGCAGCTTAGTGTACAGCGGGGCTCTTAATGAGCAGTTCTTC. Its translation is CASSLVYSGALNEQFF.

In its sample, this clonotype was seen a few times. Here the CDR3 DNA reads TGTGCCAGCAGCGCGCGTAGGGGACTAGCATTCCAAGGGATCACAGATACGCAGTATTTT. Encoded protein: CASSARRGLAFQGITDTQYF. The V call is TRBV7-2, the J call TRBJ2-3, with 9 bases matching TRBD2. Germline-derived CDR1 and CDR2 are SGHTA and FQGNSA. Germline trimming cut 5 bases from V and 2 bases from J; bases unmatched to any gene: 20. CDR3 length equals 20 residues.

In regard to this clonotype: A read error may be the cause here, since a much bigger clone is one base away. The chain has TRBV18 and TRBJ1-5, with D perhaps TRBD1 (5 bases). This CDR3 contains 11 residues. Germline CDR1 reads KGHSH; CDR2 reads LQKENI. CDR3 region: CVSSLGGPQHF. CDR3 bases: TGTGTCAGCTCACTCGGGGGGCCCCAGCATTTT.

This clonotype has only a few counts. The V gene is TRBV20-1, the J gene TRBJ1-2; D might be TRBD1 (6 bases). From germline, CDR1 is DFQATT and CDR2 SNEGSKA (reference sequence). The length of the CDR3 is 13 residues. V was trimmed by 1 base and J by 11 bases, leaving 17 bases between them. CDR3 DNA sequence: TGCAGTGCTAGAGTTGGGACATTATTCCAATACACCTTC. Amino acids: CSARVGTLFQYTF.